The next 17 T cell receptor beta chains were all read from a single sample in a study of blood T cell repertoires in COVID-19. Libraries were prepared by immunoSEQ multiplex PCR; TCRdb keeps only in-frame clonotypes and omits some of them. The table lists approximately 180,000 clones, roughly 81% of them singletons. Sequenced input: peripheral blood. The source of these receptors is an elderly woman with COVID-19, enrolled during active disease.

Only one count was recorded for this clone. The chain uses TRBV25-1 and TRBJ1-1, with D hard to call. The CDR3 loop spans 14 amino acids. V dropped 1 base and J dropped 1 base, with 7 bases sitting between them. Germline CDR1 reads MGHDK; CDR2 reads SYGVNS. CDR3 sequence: CASSELGGNTEAFF. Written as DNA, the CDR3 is TGTGCCAGCAGTGAATTGGGAGGGAACACTGAAGCTTTCTTT.

CDR3 protein: CASSPGYDEQYF. In DNA, the CDR3 is TGTGCCAGCAGCCCGGGGTATGACGAGCAGTACTTC. The chain recombines TRBV11-2 with TRBJ2-7, with D perhaps TRBD2 (5 bases). Trimming stripped 5 bases from V and 5 bases from J, with 10 bases between. The germline gives CDR1 SGHAT, CDR2 FQNNGV. The CDR3 is made up of 12 amino acids. Combining the CDR3 with reference TRBV11-2 and TRBJ2-7 gives the whole variable domain EAGVAQSPRYKIIEKRQSVAFWCNPISGHATLYWYQQILGQGPKLLIQFQNNGVVDDSQLPKDRFSAERLKGVDSTLKIQPAKLEDSAVYLCASSPGYDEQYFGPGTRLTVT.

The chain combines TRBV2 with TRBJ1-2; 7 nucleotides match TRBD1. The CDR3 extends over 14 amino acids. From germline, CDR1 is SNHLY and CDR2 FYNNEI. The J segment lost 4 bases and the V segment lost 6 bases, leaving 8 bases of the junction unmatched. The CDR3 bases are TGTGCCAGCAGAGCCTCGACAGGGCCCTATGGCTACACCTTC. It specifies CASRASTGPYGYTF.

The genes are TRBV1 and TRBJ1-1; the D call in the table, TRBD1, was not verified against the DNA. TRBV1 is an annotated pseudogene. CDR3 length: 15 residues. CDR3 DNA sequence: TGCACCAGCAGCCACTACAGGGCGATGAACACTGAAGCTTTCTTT. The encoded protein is CTSSHYRAMNTEAFF.

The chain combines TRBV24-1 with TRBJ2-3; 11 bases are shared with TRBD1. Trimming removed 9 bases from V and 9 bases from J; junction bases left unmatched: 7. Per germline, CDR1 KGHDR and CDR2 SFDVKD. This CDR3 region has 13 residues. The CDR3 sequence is CATAGQGVDTQYF. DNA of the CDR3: TGTGCCACCGCGGGACAGGGGGTCGACACGCAGTATTTT.

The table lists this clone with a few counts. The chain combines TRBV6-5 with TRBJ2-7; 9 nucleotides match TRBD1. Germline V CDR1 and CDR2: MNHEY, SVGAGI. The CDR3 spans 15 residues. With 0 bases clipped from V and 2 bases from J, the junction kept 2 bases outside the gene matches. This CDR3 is CASSYSTGGTYEQYF. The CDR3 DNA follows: TGTGCCAGCAGTTACTCGACAGGGGGGACCTACGAGCAGTACTTC.

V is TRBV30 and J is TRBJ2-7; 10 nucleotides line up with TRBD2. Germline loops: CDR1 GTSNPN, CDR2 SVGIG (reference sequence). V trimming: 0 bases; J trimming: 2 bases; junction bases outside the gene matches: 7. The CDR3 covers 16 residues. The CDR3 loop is CAWSVRFTSGAYEQYF. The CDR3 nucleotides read TGTGCCTGGAGTGTACGATTTACTAGCGGGGCCTACGAGCAGTACTTC.

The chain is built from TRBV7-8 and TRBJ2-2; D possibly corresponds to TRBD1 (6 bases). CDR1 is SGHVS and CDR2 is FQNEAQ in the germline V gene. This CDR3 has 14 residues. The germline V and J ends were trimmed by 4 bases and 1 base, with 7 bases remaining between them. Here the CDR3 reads CASSWGQNTGELFF. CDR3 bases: TGTGCCAGCAGCTGGGGACAGAACACCGGGGAGCTGTTTTTT.

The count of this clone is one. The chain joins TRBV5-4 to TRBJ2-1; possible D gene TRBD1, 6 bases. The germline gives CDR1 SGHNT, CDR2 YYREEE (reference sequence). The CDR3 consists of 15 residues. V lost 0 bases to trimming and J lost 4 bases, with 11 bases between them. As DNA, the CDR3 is TGTGCCAGCAGCTTGGGGGGGACATCTTACAATGAGCAGTTCTTC. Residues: CASSLGGTSYNEQFF.

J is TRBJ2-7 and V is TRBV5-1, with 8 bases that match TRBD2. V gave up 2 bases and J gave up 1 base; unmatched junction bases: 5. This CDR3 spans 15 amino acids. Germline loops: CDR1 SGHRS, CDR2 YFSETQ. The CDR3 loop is CASSFETSASYEQYF. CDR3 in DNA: TGCGCCAGCAGCTTCGAGACTAGCGCATCCTACGAGCAGTACTTC.

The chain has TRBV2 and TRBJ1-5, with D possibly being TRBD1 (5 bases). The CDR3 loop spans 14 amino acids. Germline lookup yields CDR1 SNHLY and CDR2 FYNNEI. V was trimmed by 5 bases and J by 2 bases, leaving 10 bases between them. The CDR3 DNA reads TGTGCCAGCAGTTACTCGGGGGGCAATCAGCCCCAGCATTTT. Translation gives CASSYSGGNQPQHF.

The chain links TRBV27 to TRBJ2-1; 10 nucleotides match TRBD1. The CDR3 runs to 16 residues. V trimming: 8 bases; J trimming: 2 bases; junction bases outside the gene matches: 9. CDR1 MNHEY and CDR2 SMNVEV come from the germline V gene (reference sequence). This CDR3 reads CASGFLGTGAYNEQFF. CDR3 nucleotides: TGTGCCAGCGGGTTTCTCGGGACAGGGGCCTACAATGAGCAGTTCTTC.

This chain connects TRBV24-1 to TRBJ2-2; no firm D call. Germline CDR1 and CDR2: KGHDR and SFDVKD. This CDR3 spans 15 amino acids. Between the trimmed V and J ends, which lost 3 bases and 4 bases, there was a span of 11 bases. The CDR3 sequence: CATSDPLQITGELFF. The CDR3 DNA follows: TGTGCCACCAGTGATCCCTTACAGATCACCGGGGAGCTGTTTTTT.

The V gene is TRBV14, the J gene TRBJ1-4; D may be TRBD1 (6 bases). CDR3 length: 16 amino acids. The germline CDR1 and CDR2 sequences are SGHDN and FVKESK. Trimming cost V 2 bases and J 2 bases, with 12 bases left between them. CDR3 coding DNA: TGTGCCAGCAGCCAATTAACAGGGCTCACTAATGAAAAACTGTTTTTT. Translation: CASSQLTGLTNEKLFF.

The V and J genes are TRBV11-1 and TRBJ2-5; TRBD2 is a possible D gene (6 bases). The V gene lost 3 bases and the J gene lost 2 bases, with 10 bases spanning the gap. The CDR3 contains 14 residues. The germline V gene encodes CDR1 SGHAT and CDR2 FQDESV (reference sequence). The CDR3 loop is CASSFSGTQETQYF. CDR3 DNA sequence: TGTGCCAGCAGCTTTTCCGGGACTCAAGAGACCCAGTACTTC.

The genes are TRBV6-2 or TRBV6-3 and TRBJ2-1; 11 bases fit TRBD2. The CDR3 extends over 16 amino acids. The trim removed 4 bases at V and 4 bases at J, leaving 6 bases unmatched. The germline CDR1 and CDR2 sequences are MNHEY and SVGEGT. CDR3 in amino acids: CASSSLIAGGYNEQFF. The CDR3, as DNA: TGTGCCAGCAGTTCCCTGATAGCGGGGGGGTACAATGAGCAGTTCTTC.

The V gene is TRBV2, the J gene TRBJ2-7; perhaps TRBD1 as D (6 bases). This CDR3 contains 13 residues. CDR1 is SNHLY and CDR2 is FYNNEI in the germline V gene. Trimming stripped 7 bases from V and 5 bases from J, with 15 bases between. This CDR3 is CASKLGGFNEQYF. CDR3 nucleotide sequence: TGTGCCAGCAAACTAGGGGGTTTCAACGAGCAGTACTTC.